This entry lists 15 T cell receptor beta chains sequenced from one sample in a study of cytomegalovirus exposure and HLA in healthy donors. A multiplex PCR was run with 60 Vbeta primers and 13 Jbeta primers. The assay was immunoSEQ multiplex PCR, and TCRdb's table has in-frame clones only and misses some. The data hold roughly 26,000 clones, with 70% observed a single time. The sample was PBMCs. The source of these receptors is a woman in her forties or fifties in good health and CMV-seronegative.

J is TRBJ1-2 and V is TRBV6-5, with D perhaps matching TRBD1 (6 bases). CDR1 is MNHEY, CDR2 SVGAGI, per germline. The ends were cut back, 0 bases at V and 10 bases at J, with 12 bases in the middle. This CDR3 has 13 amino acids. The CDR3 is CASSYSNRADYTF. The CDR3 DNA reads TGTGCCAGCAGTTACTCGAACAGGGCGGACTACACCTTC.

This clone has only a few counts. The V call is TRBV2, the J call TRBJ1-2, with a tentative D call TRBD1 (5 bases). With 6 bases removed from V and 5 bases from J, the gap between germline ends came to 22 bases. This CDR3 has 16 residues. Germline V gene data show CDR1 as SNHLY and CDR2 as FYNNEI. CDR3 residues: CASREPGGAATYGYTF. CDR3 nucleotide sequence: TGTGCCAGCAGGGAACCGGGAGGGGCCGCCACTTATGGCTACACCTTC.

The gene calls are TRBV28 and TRBJ1-1; maybe TRBD1 (5 bases). The CDR3 spans 11 residues. The V and J ends lost 6 bases and 11 bases respectively, with 13 bases between them. Per the germline V gene, CDR1 is MDHEN and CDR2 is SYDVKM. The CDR3: CASRVPQGAFF. In nucleotides, the CDR3 is TGTGCCAGCAGGGTCCCTCAGGGCGCTTTCTTT.

A few counts support this clone. J is TRBJ2-3 and V is TRBV5-1, with 10 bases identical to TRBD1. Germline-derived CDR1 and CDR2 are SGHRS and YFSETQ. The CDR3 sequence is 15 residues long. The V gene end was trimmed by 1 base and the J gene end by 5 bases; junction bases not matched to a gene: 4. The CDR3 sequence: CASSLLGQGIDTQYF. CDR3 coding DNA: TGCGCCAGCAGCTTGTTGGGACAGGGGATAGATACGCAGTATTTT. The whole variable domain, filled in from reference TRBV5-1 and TRBJ2-3, reads KAGVTQTPRYLIKTRGQQVTLSCSPISGHRSVSWYQQTPGQGLQFLFEYFSETQRNKGNFPGRFSGRQFSNSRSEMNVSTLELGDSALYLCASSLLGQGIDTQYFGPGTRLTVL.

J is TRBJ2-5 and V is TRBV27; 7 bases fit TRBD2. V dropped 4 bases and J dropped 5; count of bases not matched to a gene: 4. The germline gives CDR1 MNHEY, CDR2 SMNVEV (reference sequence). CDR3 length: 13 amino acids. The CDR3 DNA reads TGTGCCAGCAGTTGGACTAGACGGGAGACCCAGTACTTC. It specifies CASSWTRRETQYF.

Concerning this clone itself: Other DNA sequences in this specimen translate into the identical CDR3. The chain carries TRBV6-5 and TRBJ2-7, with 8 bases matching TRBD2. This CDR3 has 14 amino acids. Losses at the gene ends were 2 bases for V and 2 bases for J; bases not matched to a gene: 2. Germline V gene sequence: CDR1 MNHEY, CDR2 SVGAGI. The CDR3: CASSYQRGTYEQYF. In nucleotides, the CDR3 is TGTGCCAGCAGTTACCAGCGGGGGACCTACGAGCAGTACTTC.

This rearrangement joins TRBV23-1 to TRBJ1-5, with 8 nucleotides matching TRBD1. Being an ORF, TRBV23-1 has a function that is uncertain. Germline trimming cut 10 bases from V and 5 bases from J; bases unmatched to any gene: 7. The CDR3 has 13 residues. DNA of the CDR3: TGCGCCAAGTTGGACAGGGACCATCAGCCCCAGCATTTT. Translating it yields CAKLDRDHQPQHF.

This sequence joins TRBV6-5 and TRBJ1-2; a possible D gene is TRBD1 (5 bases). Trimming stripped 4 bases from V and 3 bases from J, with 9 bases between. Germline CDR1 MNHEY, CDR2 SVGAGI. CDR3 length: 13 residues. CDR3 in DNA: TGTGCCAGCAGTTTTCGGGGGGACTATGGCTACACCTTC. Translating gives CASSFRGDYGYTF.

The chain links TRBV2 to TRBJ1-3; 9 bases match TRBD1. The CDR3 contains 14 residues. The germline V gene has CDR1 SNHLY and CDR2 FYNNEI. V lost 6 bases and J lost 4; bases outside the gene matches: 4. CDR3 coding DNA: TGTGCCAGCAGGGGGACAGGGTCAGGAAACACCATATATTTT. Protein sequence: CASRGTGSGNTIYF.

The chain links TRBV12-5 to TRBJ2-3; unclear D gene. Deletions cut 6 bases from V and 5 bases from J, with 6 bases between. Germline V gene data show CDR1 as LGHNT and CDR2 as FRNRAP. The CDR3 covers 11 residues. CDR3 sequence (DNA): TGTGCTAGTGGCCGAGGAGATACGCAGTATTTT. It yields the protein CASGRGDTQYF.

The J gene is TRBJ1-4, the V gene TRBV9; 9 bases match TRBD1. From germline, CDR1 is SGDLS and CDR2 YYNGEE. The CDR3 consists of 16 residues. The J segment lost 4 bases and the V segment lost 3 bases, leaving 7 bases of the junction unmatched. In DNA form, the CDR3 reads TGTGCCAGCAGCGCCACCGGGACAGGGAATAATGAAAAACTGTTTTTT. This gives the protein CASSATGTGNNEKLFF.

V gene TRBV6-5 combines with J gene TRBJ2-3; TRBD2 aligns across 8 bases. The V gene end was trimmed by 5 bases and the J gene end by 10 bases; junction bases not matched to a gene: 5. Germline V gene data show CDR1 as MNHEY and CDR2 as SVGAGI. The length of the CDR3 is 12 residues. The CDR3 DNA reads TGTGCCAGCAGTCAGGGACTAGGGGCGCAGTATTTT. Its translation is CASSQGLGAQYF.

The V call is TRBV5-8, the J call TRBJ2-7; 7 nucleotides match TRBD1. V was clipped by 0 bases and J by 7 bases; unmatched bases: 7. From germline, CDR1 is SGHTS and CDR2 YDEGEE. The CDR3 totals 14 residues. CDR3: CASSLDRGMWEQYF. For the CDR3, the DNA is TGTGCCAGCAGCTTGGACAGGGGTATGTGGGAGCAGTACTTC.

The chain joins TRBV6-1 to TRBJ1-5; 7 bases align to TRBD1. Germline V gene data show CDR1 as MNHNS and CDR2 as SASEGT. The ends lost 5 bases at V and 5 bases at J; junction bases unmatched: 9. The CDR3 spans 15 residues. The CDR3 loop reads CASSRTGTLDQPQHF. The CDR3 DNA follows: TGTGCCAGCAGTAGGACAGGTACTTTAGATCAGCCCCAGCATTTT.

Of note for this clone: At one boundary the junction diverges from the germline segment, which might be a read error. The chain couples TRBV7-9 to TRBJ2-7; D perhaps matches TRBD2 (5 bases). The CDR3 contains 12 residues. Germline V gene lookup returns CDR1 SEHNR and CDR2 FQNEAQ (reference sequence). CDR3 nucleotides: TGTTCCAGCAGCTTAGCGAGCCACGAGCAGTACTTC. Protein sequence: CSSSLASHEQYF.